This record concerns one TCR beta chain sequence. Antigen unknown. These data are taken from a study of CD8 T cells in Susac syndrome. Study overall: Each patient with Susac syndrome, at the time of blood draw, was therapy-naive, on corticosteroids, or on intravenous immunoglobulin alone.

Study-wide points: An acknowledgment was made by the study that its TCR sequencing and HLA analysis involved relatively few individuals.

CDR3 length: 13 residues. Losses at the gene ends were 0 bases for V and 6 bases for J; bases not matched to a gene: 2. Germline CDR1 LGHDT, CDR2 YNNKEL (reference sequence). An amount of RNA that ranged from about 0.45 to 1 ug was reverse transcribed with random hexamers. Across 54 Vbeta and 13 Jbeta, immunoSEQ multiplex PCR amplified TCR beta CDR3. TCRdb reanalysed the immunoSEQ multiplex PCR reads using MiXCR and keeps one entry per CDR3 protein. The data contain more than 150,000 distinct CDR3 sequences, around 95% of them singletons. Each Susac syndrome patient had definite or probable disease by recently defined criteria.

What was sequenced was CD4+ T cells from PBMCs. The genes are TRBV3-1 and TRBJ2-7; TRBD1 aligns across 7 bases. The sequence was obtained from a human donor with Susac syndrome. The CDR3: CASSQDPGGEQYF. CDR3 DNA sequence: TGTGCCAGCAGCCAAGATCCAGGGGGCGAGCAGTACTTC.